The entry below describes one T cell receptor (beta chain). What antigen it recognizes has not been identified. The input lacks base qualities; no much larger clone sits a single base away. The library came from the immunoSEQ multiplex PCR assay. For TCR sequencing, RNA was extracted from every sample and reverse transcribed into cDNA to serve as template. SuperScript III was used to make first-strand cDNA, primed with a 2:1 mix of oligo-dT and random hexamers. A synthetic immune receptor repertoire was used to assess amplification bias, and residual bias was removed computationally. In the authors' own workflow: Raw reads were preprocessed to remove errors, and CDR3 was defined by IMGT conventions from the conserved cysteine to phenylalanine. To get clonality, Shannon entropy was normalized by log2 of the number of productive unique TCRs and the result was subtracted from 1. Whether scalp clones were CD4 or CD8 was inferred by matching scalp TCRbeta sequences against CD4 and CD8 repertoires sorted from blood. TCRdb limited this immuneACCESS table to in-frame rearrangements with V and J called. A share of clones is missing; checked studies link under half to unresolved V genes, and the rest is unexplained. That table gives V, J and clone size, and the DNA gave D and trimming. Within this sample are approximately 200,000 clones, with 55% to 70% of them counted one time only. The top ten clones comprise over 3% of the sample.

The data belong to a study of CD8+ T cells in alopecia areata (dated by TCRdb to 2016 to 2018). Concerning the study at large: Treated patients were enrolled in an open-label pilot trial of oral tofacitinib, 5 to 10 mg twice daily, for moderate-to-severe alopecia areata. RNA came from the PAXgene miRNA kit for fixed scalp, the miRNeasy kit for PBMCs, and the RNeasy kit for mouse skin. Patients stayed on tofacitinib for 6 to 18 months and then had 6 months of follow-up off drug so that delayed response and recurrence could be assessed. On the human side, TCRbeta sequencing was run on scalp tissue and on sorted CD4+ and CD8+ peripheral blood T cells from healthy controls and from alopecia areata patients with either patchy or totalis/universalis disease. In both human patients and the C3H/HeJ mouse model, the study applied high-throughput TCRbeta sequencing to look at T cell clonal expansion in alopecia areata. Clonality in the scalp was compared among normal scalp (n=4), patchy alopecia areata scalp (n=8), and alopecia totalis/universalis scalp (n=8). Biopsies were taken from tofacitinib-treated patients at baseline and at 4 and 24 weeks of treatment, and a later scalp biopsy was taken in several of the tofacitinib-treated patients. Disease severity in treated patients was measured with the SALT score, which quantifies the percentage of affected scalp surface area. TCRbeta CDR3 regions were amplified by immunoSEQ multiplex PCR with 35 Vbeta forward and 13 Jbeta reverse primers.

The CDR3, from cysteine to phenylalanine, totals 15 residues. Only the CDR3 DNA is retained, 45 bases long and in frame from the first base. The germline V gene sets CDR1 to SNHLY and CDR2 to FYNNEI. Clipping removes 8 bases from V and 3 bases from J, with 8 as the unmatched junction base count. This sample's time point label indicates: roughly 27 days on oral tofacitinib. The sample's treatment or condition label is to be understood as: oral pan-JAK inhibitor, 5-10 mg twice daily. Peripheral blood and lesional scalp punch biopsies were obtained from patients with alopecia areata. PBMCs were isolated by density centrifugation and stained for CD3, CD4 and CD8, and CD4+ and CD8+ T cells were sorted on a FACSAria. The paper as a whole reports these results and caveats: Shared TCR sequences between patients were less evident than in mice, which may be partly attributable to HLA diversity in the patient population. Compared with normal scalp, lesional scalp, particularly in alopecia totalis/universalis, had higher clonality and more expanded CD8+ clones, which suggests antigenic drive. With tofacitinib, both scalp clonality and the number of expanded CD8+ clones among the top 100 scalp clones went down significantly. Because the treated cohort was small and had just a single nonresponder, larger studies are needed to establish links between baseline CD8+ expansion and response. During tofacitinib treatment, many expanded lesional clones stuck around in both scalp and blood, and this persistence may partly explain why relapse happens after treatment is stopped. Resident alphabeta T cells in normal human skin are also sequenced, complicating scalp TCR repertoire analysis, unlike mouse skin dominated by gammadelta T cells.

The chain is assembled from TRBV2 and TRBJ1-5; TRBD1 agrees with 9 junctional bases. This receptor was taken from a human donor with alopecia areata. Sequencing used CD4+ T cells sorted from blood, obtained at week 4, from a patient treated with tofacitinib. The CDR3 region has the sequence CASRRGTGNNQPQHF. The DNA sequence reads TGTGCCAGCCGAAGGGGGACAGGGAACAATCAGCCCCAGCATTTT.